This T cell receptor (beta chain) was observed in a study of cytomegalovirus exposure and HLA in healthy donors. Study context: Earlier, almost 120 million unique TCR beta sequences were recovered from around 180 million T cells by an analysis.

Remarks on this clone: Its antigen is not known.

Looked up from germline, CDR1 is SNHLY and CDR2 is FYNNEI. The CDR3 is made up of 16 amino acids. With 2 bases clipped from V and 8 bases from J, the junction kept 11 bases outside the gene matches. In the PCR, 60 Vbeta and 13 Jbeta primers were used. TCRdb's table, derived via immunoSEQ multiplex PCR, lists solely in-frame clones and lacks some. The top ten clones hold less than 2% of a sample with around 200,000 clones, 65% to 80% of them seen once. Study-wide findings and caveats: Beyond CMV serostatus, there was no information to go on about immune exposure. Common viral pathogens (according to a later analysis) appeared linked to several of the most significant clusters.

The chain uses TRBV2 and TRBJ2-1, with 8 bases fitting TRBD1. What was sequenced was PBMCs. This clonotype originated in a man aged 45-65 years in good health and CMV-seronegative. The CDR3 spells CASSEFGQGTGYEQFF. The CDR3 DNA follows: TGTGCCAGCAGTGAATTTGGACAGGGCACGGGCTATGAGCAGTTCTTC.